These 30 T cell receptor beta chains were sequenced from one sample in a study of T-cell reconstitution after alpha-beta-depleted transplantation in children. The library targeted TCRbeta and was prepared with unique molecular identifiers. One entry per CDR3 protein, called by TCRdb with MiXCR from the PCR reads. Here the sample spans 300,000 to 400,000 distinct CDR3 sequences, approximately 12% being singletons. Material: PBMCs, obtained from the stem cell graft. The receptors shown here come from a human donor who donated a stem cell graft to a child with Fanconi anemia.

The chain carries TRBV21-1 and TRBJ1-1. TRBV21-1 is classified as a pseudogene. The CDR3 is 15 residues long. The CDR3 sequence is CASSKKIGENTEAFF. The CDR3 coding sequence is TGTGCCAGCAGCAAAAAGATAGGAGAGAACACTGAAGCTTTCTTT.

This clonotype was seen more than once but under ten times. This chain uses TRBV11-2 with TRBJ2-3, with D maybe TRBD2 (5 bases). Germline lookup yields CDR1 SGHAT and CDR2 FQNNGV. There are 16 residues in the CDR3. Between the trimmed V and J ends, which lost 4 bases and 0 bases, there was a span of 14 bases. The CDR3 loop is CASSWDPRASTDTQYF. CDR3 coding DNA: TGTGCCAGCAGCTGGGATCCGAGGGCTAGCACAGATACGCAGTATTTT.

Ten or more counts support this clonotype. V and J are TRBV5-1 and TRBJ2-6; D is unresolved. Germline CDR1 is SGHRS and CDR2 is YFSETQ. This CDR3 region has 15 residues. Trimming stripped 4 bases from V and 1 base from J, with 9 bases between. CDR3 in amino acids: CASSPGPSGANVLTF. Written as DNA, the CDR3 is TGCGCCAGCAGCCCCGGACCGTCTGGGGCCAACGTCCTGACTTTC.

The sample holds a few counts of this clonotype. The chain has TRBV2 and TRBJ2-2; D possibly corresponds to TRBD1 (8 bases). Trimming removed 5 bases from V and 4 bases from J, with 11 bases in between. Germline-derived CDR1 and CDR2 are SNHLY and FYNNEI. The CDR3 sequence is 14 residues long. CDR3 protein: CASSYRGGTGELFF. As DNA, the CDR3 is TGTGCCAGCAGTTACAGGGGGGGCACCGGGGAGCTGTTTTTT.

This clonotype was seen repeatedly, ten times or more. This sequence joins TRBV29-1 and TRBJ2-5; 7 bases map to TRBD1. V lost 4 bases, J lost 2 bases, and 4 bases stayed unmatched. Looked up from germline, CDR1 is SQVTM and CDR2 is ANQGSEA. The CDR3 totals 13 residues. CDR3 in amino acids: CSVAGTVQETQYF. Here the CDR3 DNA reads TGCAGCGTTGCCGGGACAGTACAAGAGACCCAGTACTTC.

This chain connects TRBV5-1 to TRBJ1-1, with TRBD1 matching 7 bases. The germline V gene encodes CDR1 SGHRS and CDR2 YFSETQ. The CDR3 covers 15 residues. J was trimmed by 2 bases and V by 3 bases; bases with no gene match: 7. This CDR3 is CASSSTGWSNTEAFF. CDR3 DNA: TGCGCCAGCAGCTCGACAGGGTGGAGTAACACTGAAGCTTTCTTT. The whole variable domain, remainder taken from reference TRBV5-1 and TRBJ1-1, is KAGVTQTPRYLIKTRGQQVTLSCSPISGHRSVSWYQQTPGQGLQFLFEYFSETQRNKGNFPGRFSGRQFSNSRSEMNVSTLELGDSALYLCASSSTGWSNTEAFFGQGTRLTVV.

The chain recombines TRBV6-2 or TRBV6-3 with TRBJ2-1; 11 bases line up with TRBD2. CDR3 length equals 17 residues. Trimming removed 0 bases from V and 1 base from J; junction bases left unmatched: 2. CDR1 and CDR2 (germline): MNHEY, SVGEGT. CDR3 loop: CASSYSLAGGSYNEQFF. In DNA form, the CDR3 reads TGTGCCAGCAGTTACTCGCTAGCGGGGGGATCCTACAATGAGCAGTTCTTC.

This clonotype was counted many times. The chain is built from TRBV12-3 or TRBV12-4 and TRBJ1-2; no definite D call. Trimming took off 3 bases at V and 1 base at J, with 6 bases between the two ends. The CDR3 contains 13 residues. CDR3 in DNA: TGTGCCAGCAGTTTCCAACTTAACTATGGCTACACCTTC. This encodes CASSFQLNYGYTF.

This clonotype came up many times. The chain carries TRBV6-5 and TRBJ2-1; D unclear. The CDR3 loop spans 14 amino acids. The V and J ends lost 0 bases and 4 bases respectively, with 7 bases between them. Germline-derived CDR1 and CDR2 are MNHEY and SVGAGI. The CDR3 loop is CASSYSKYYNEQFF. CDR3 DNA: TGTGCCAGCAGTTACTCGAAATATTACAATGAGCAGTTCTTC.

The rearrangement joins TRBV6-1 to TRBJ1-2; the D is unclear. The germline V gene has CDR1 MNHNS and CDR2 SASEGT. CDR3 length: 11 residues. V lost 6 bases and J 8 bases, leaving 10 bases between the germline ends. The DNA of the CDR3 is TGTGCCAGCAGCCCCACGAGGGGCTACACCTTC. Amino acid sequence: CASSPTRGYTF.

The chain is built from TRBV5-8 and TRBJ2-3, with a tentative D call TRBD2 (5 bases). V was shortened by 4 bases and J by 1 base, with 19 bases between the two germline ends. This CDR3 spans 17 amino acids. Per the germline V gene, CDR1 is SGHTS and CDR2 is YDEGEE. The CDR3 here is CASSPGLVDPGTDTQYF. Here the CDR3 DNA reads TGTGCCAGCAGCCCGGGGTTGGTGGACCCAGGCACAGATACGCAGTATTTT.

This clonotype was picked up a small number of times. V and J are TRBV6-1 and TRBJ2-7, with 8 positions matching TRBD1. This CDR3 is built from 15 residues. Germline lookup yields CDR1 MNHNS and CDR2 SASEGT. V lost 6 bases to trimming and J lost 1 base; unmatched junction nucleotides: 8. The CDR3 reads CASSPGGGHSYEQYV. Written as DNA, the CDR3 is TGTGCCAGCAGCCCAGGGGGCGGACATTCCTACGAGCAGTACGTC.

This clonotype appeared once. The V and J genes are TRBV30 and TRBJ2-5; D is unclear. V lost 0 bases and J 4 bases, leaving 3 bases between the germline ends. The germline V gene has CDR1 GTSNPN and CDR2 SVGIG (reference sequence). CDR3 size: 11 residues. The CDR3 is CAWSVAETQYF. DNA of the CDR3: TGTGCCTGGAGTGTTGCAGAGACCCAGTACTTC.

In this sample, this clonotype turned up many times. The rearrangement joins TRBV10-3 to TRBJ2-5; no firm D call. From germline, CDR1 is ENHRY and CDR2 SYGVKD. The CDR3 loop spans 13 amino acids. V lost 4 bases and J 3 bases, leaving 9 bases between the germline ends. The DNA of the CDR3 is TGTGCCATCAGTGTGGTCCCAGAAGAGACCCAGTACTTC. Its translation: CAISVVPEETQYF.

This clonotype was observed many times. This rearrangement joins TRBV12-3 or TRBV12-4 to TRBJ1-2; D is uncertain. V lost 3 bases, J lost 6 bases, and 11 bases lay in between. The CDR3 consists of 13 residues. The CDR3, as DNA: TGTGCCAGCAGTTTGGAGGGTGAGAATGGCTACACCTTC. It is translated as CASSLEGENGYTF.

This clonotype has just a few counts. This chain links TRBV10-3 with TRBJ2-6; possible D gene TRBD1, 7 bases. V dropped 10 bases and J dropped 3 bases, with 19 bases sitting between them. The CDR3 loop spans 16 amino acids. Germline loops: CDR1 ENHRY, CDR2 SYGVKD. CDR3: CATRMEGAGGANVLTF. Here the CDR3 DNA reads TGTGCCACCCGGATGGAGGGGGCAGGTGGGGCCAACGTCCTGACTTTC.

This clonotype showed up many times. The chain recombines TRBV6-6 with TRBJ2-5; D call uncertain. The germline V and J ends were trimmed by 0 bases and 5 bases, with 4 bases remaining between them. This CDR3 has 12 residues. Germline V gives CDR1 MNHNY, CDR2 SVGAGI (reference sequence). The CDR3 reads CASSYSIETQYF. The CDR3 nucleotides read TGTGCCAGCAGTTACTCGATTGAGACCCAGTACTTC.

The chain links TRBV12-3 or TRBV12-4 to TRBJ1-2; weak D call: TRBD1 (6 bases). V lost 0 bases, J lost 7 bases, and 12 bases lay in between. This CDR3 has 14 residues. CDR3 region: CASSLATGRGGYTF. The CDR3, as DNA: TGTGCCAGCAGTTTAGCTACAGGGCGGGGTGGCTACACCTTC.

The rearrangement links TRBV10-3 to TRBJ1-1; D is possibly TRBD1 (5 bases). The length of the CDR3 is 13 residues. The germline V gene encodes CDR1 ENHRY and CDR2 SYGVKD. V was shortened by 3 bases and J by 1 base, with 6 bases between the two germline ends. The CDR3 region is CAISDGQNTEAFF. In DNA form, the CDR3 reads TGTGCCATCAGTGACGGACAGAACACTGAAGCTTTCTTT.

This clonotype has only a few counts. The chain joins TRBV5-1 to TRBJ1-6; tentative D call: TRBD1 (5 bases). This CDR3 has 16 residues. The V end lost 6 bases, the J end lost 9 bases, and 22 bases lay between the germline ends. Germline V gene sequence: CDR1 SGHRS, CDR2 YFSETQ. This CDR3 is CASTLESGGVGSPLHF. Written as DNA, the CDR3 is TGCGCCAGCACCCTTGAAAGTGGAGGGGTAGGTTCACCCCTCCACTTT.

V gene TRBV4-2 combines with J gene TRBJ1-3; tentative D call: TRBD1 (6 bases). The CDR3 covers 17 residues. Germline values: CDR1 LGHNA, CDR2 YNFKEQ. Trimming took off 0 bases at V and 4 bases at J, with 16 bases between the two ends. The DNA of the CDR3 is TGTGCCAGCAGCCAAGACCTTCCGGGACACCTAGGAAACACCATATATTTT. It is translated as CASSQDLPGHLGNTIYF.

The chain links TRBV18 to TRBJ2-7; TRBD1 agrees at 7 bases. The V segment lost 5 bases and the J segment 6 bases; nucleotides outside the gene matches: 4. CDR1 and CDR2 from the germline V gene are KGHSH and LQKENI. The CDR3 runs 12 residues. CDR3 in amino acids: CASSRTGREQYF. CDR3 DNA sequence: TGTGCCAGCTCAAGGACAGGCCGCGAGCAGTACTTC. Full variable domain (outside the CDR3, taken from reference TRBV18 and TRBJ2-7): NAGVMQNPRHLVRRRGQEARLRCSPMKGHSHVYWYRQLPEEGLKFMVYLQKENIIDESGMPKERFSAEFPKEGPSILRIQQVVRGDSAAYFCASSRTGREQYFGPGTRLTVT.

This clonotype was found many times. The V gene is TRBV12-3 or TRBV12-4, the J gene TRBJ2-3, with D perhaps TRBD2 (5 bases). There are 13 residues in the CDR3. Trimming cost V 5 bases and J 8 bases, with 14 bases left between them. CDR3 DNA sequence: TGTGCCAGCAGTACCGGGGTTGGCACTACGCAGTATTTT. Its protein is CASSTGVGTTQYF.

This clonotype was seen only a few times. This chain's CDR3 is CASSLARVEEQYF. In DNA form, the CDR3 reads TGTGCCAGCAGCCTTGCGAGGGTGGAGGAGCAGTACTTC. V gene TRBV11-2 combines with J gene TRBJ2-7; a possible D gene is TRBD2 (5 bases). Trimming stripped 5 bases from V and 7 bases from J, with 15 bases between. The CDR3 spans 13 residues. CDR1 is SGHAT and CDR2 is FQNNGV in the germline V gene. Full variable domain (missing parts from reference TRBV11-2 and TRBJ2-7): EAGVAQSPRYKIIEKRQSVAFWCNPISGHATLYWYQQILGQGPKLLIQFQNNGVVDDSQLPKDRFSAERLKGVDSTLKIQPAKLEDSAVYLCASSLARVEEQYFGPGTRLTVT.

The CDR3 sequence is CASSQSGLLGELFF. As DNA, the CDR3 is TGTGCCAGCAGCCAATCCGGGCTCCTCGGGGAGCTGTTTTTT. J is TRBJ2-2 and V is TRBV14, with D unresolved. Trimming removed 2 bases from V and 7 bases from J, with 11 bases in between. Germline CDR1 is SGHDN and CDR2 is FVKESK. The CDR3 has 14 residues.

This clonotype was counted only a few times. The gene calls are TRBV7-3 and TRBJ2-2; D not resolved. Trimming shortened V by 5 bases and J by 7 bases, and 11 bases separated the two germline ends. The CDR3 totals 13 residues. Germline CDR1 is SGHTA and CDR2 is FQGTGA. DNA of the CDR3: TGTGCCAGCAGCGCCAAAGAGCACGGGGAGCTGTTTTTT. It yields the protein CASSAKEHGELFF.

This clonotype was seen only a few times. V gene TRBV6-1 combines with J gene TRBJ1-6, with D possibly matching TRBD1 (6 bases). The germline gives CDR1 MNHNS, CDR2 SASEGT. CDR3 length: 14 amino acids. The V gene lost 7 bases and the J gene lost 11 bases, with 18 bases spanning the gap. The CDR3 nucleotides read TGTGCCAGCACCAACGAGGGGGGCGAGGCACCCCTCCACTTT. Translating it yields CASTNEGGEAPLHF.

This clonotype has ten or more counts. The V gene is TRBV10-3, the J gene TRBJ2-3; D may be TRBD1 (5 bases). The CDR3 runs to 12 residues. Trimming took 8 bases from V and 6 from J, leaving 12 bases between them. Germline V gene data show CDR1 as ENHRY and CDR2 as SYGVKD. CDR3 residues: CAISPKGDTQYF. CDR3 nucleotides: TGTGCCATCTCACCAAAGGGGGATACGCAGTATTTT.

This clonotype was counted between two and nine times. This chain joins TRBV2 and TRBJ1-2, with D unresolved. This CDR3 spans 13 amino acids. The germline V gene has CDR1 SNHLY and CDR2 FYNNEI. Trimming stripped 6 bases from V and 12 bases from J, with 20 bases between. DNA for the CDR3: TGTGCCAGCAGGACGGAGCGGGGAGCGGGCGACACCTTC. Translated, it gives CASRTERGAGDTF.

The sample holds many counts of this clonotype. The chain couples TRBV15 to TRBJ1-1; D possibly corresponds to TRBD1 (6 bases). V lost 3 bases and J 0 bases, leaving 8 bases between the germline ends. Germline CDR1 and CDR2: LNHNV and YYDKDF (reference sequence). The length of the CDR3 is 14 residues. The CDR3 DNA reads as TGTGCCACCAGCAGGGACAGCGTGAACACTGAAGCTTTCTTT. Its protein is CATSRDSVNTEAFF.